This T cell receptor beta chain was sequenced during a study of blood T cell repertoires in COVID-19. This table comes from immunoSEQ multiplex PCR, and its TCRdb copy is limited to in-frame clones, with some not included. This sample has around 170,000 clones, with 70% to 85% found just once. The ends were cut back, 3 bases at V and 2 bases at J, with 18 bases in the middle. The CDR3 sequence is 16 residues long. Germline CDR1 reads SGHDT; CDR2 reads YYEEEE. The rearrangement joins TRBV5-6 to TRBJ2-7; D is uncertain. The sequence was collected from a man aged 50 to 59 who had recovered from COVID-19. The sequencing input was PBMCs or T cells enriched from blood (not recorded which). The CDR3 DNA reads as TGTGCCAGCAGCTCTATCCGACATCTATCGACCTACGAGCAGTACTTC. It is translated as CASSSIRHLSTYEQYF.